This T cell receptor beta chain was identified during a study of T cells in Graves' hyperthyroidism and ophthalmopathy. Study-wide results and limits: Before onset, by a median of 6.5 months, the model predicted ophthalmopathy.

Germline CDR1 reads SGHDN; CDR2 reads FVKESK. V lost 1 base and J lost 0, with 10 bases in between. This CDR3 is built from 17 residues. Regions amplified from RNA transcripts were the TCR beta CDR3 regions. Using the HTBI primer set, a first-round RT-PCR was run on the TCR CDR3. In TCRdb, the multiplex PCR reads were re-called with MiXCR into one record per CDR3 protein. The sample lists about 360,000 distinct CDR3 sequences; approximately 13% were seen once. This clonotype appeared a few times. Its antigen is currently unknown. The sequence was obtained from a woman between 18 and 30 years old with Graves' hyperthyroidism. The sequencing sample was made of blood. The V call is TRBV14, the J call TRBJ1-6; D is unclear. The CDR3 reads CASSQGLGSSYNSPLHF. CDR3 in DNA: TGTGCCAGCAGCCAAGGCCTGGGGAGCTCCTATAATTCACCCCTCCACTTT.